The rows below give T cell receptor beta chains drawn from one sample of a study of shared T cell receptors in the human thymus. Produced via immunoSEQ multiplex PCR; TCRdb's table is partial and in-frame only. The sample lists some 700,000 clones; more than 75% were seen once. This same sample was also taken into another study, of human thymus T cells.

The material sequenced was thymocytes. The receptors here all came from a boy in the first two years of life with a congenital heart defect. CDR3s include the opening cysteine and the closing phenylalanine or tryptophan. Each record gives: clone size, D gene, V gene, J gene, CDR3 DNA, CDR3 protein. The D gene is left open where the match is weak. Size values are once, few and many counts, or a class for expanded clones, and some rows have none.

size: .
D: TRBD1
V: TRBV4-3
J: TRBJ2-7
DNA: TGCGCCAGCAGCCGCATAGGACAGGGGGAAAACGAGCAGTACTTC
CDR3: CASSRIGQGENEQYF

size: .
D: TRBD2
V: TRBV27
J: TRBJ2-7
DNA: TGTGCCAGCAGTCTGGACCGGACTAGAGATTCCTACGAGCAGTACTTC
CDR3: CASSLDRTRDSYEQYF

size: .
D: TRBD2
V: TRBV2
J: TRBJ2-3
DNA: TGTGCCAGCAGTGAAGCGCGCGGGGGGGGCACAGATACGCAGTATTTT
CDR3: CASSEARGGGTDTQYF

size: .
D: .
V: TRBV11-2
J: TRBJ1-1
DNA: TGTGCCAGCAGCCCCAAATGGAACACTGAAGCTTTCTTT
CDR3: CASSPKWNTEAFF

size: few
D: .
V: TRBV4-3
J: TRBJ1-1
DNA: TGCGCCAGCAGCCACACTTATCAGGTAATAGGCACTGAAGCTTTCTTT
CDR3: CASSHTYQVIGTEAFF

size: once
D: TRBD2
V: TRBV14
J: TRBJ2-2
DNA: TGTGCCAGCAGCCAGGGACTAGTCCCTGGGGAGCTGTTTTTT
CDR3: CASSQGLVPGELFF

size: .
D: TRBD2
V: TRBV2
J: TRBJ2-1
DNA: TGTGCCAGCAGTGTGACTAGCGGGAGCGACAATGAGCAGTTCTTC
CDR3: CASSVTSGSDNEQFF

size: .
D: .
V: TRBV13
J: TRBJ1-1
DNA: TGTGCCAGCAATCTAGGCGGAAGCACTGAAGCTTTCTTT
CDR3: CASNLGGSTEAFF

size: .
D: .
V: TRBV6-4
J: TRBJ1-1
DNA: TGTGCCAGCAGTGACTCCCCTCATGGATCGAGCGTAGCTGAAGCTTTCTTT
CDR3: CASSDSPHGSSVAEAFF

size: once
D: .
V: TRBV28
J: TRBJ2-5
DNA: TGTGCCAGCAGTCAATACTACCCGTGGGGAGACGATGAGACCCAGTACTTC
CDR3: CASSQYYPWGDDETQYF